These 14 T cell receptor beta chains came from one sample sequenced in a study of blood T cell repertoires in COVID-19. Generated by immunoSEQ multiplex PCR, the TCRdb table keeps only in-frame clones and is missing some. The sample consists of roughly 670,000 clones, about nine tenths of them appearing once. The source material was peripheral blood. The source of these receptors is a woman under 30 with acute or convalescent COVID-19.

V and J are TRBV7-2 and TRBJ1-2; D might be TRBD1 (6 bases). Per the germline V gene, CDR1 is SGHTA and CDR2 is FQGNSA. The CDR3 loop spans 18 amino acids. Trimming took 5 bases from V and 4 from J, leaving 26 bases between them. The CDR3 is CASSLRPRPGQSRYGYTF. In DNA form, the CDR3 reads TGTGCCAGCAGCCTAAGACCACGCCCTGGACAGTCTCGCTATGGCTACACCTTC.

The genes are TRBV12-3 or TRBV12-4 and TRBJ2-2; the match to TRBD2 covers 9 bases. V shed 5 bases, J shed 8 bases, and the junction held 3 bases outside the gene matches. This CDR3 is 13 amino acids long. CDR3 residues: CASSRGLAGELFF. The CDR3 coding sequence is TGTGCCAGCAGTCGGGGACTAGCTGGGGAGCTGTTTTTT.

This clone was seen once. J is TRBJ2-1 and V is TRBV4-1, with a tentative D call TRBD2 (6 bases). Trimming pared 4 bases from V and 1 base from J, leaving 14 bases between. The CDR3 length is 16 residues. Germline V gene sequence: CDR1 MGHRA, CDR2 YSYEKL. The CDR3 region has the DNA TGCGCCAGCAGCCCCCTTCCGGGGGATTCCTACAATGAGCAGTTCTTC. Translated: CASSPLPGDSYNEQFF.

This CDR3 is CAWMFLRGGADGYTF. For the CDR3, the DNA is TGTGCCTGGATGTTTCTTCGGGGAGGGGCAGATGGCTACACCTTC. The chain joins TRBV30 to TRBJ1-2, with D possibly being TRBD1 (5 bases). CDR1 is GTSNPN and CDR2 is SVGIG in the germline V gene (reference sequence). This CDR3 contains 15 residues. Between the trimmed V and J ends, which lost 4 bases and 6 bases, there was a span of 21 bases.

The J gene is TRBJ1-3, the V gene TRBV18, with D possibly TRBD1 on 6 matching bases. CDR3 length: 16 residues. V shed 3 bases and J shed 2 bases, with 14 bases lying between them. Germline V gene data show CDR1 as KGHSH and CDR2 as LQKENI. CDR3 amino acids: CASSPRGGRTGNTIYF. CDR3 DNA sequence: TGTGCCAGCTCACCCCGGGGGGGCAGGACTGGAAACACCATATATTTT.

The CDR3 nucleotides are TGTGCCACCTCTGGGGCAGGGGATGGCTATGGCTACACCTTC. Its translation: CATSGAGDGYGYTF. V usage is TRBV10-3 and J usage is TRBJ1-2, with D possibly matching TRBD1 (6 bases). V was shortened by 10 bases and J by 4 bases, with 19 bases between the two germline ends. The germline V gene encodes CDR1 ENHRY and CDR2 SYGVKD. The length of the CDR3 is 14 residues.

The rearrangement links TRBV3-1 (or the pseudogene TRBV3-2) to TRBJ1-1; D gene uncertain. The V gene lost 3 bases and the J gene lost 11 bases, with 16 bases spanning the gap. CDR1 and CDR2 from the germline V gene are LGHDT and YNNKEL (reference sequence). This CDR3 is 13 amino acids long. CDR3 amino acids: CASSHGGPREAFF. The CDR3 DNA sequence: TGTGCCAGCAGCCACGGAGGGCCTCGGGAGGCTTTCTTT.

This clone was recorded only once. V is TRBV18 and J is TRBJ2-7; 9 bases line up with TRBD1. The length of the CDR3 is 15 residues. V gave up 2 bases and J gave up 5 bases; unmatched junction bases: 7. Germline loops: CDR1 KGHSH, CDR2 LQKENI. For the CDR3, the DNA is TGTGCCAGCTCACCAGCACAGGGGGCGCGCAACGAGCAGTACTTC. This sequence encodes CASSPAQGARNEQYF.

The chain combines TRBV7-3 with TRBJ1-2; 8 bases align to TRBD1. There are 15 residues in the CDR3. The germline V gene encodes CDR1 SGHTA and CDR2 FQGTGA. V lost 5 bases, J lost 0 bases, and 5 bases stayed unmatched. The DNA of the CDR3 is TGTGCCAGCAGCAAAGCAGGGGGCGCTAACTATGGCTACACCTTC. Its translation is CASSKAGGANYGYTF.

In DNA form, the CDR3 reads TGTGCCAGTAGTATTTGGGCCGCCCGTGAAGCTTTCTTT. Its protein product is CASSIWAAREAFF. The chain joins TRBV19 to TRBJ1-1; D is unresolved. The CDR3 loop spans 13 amino acids. V shed 3 bases and J shed 7 bases, with 12 bases lying between them. In germline, CDR1 is LNHDA, CDR2 SQIVND (reference sequence).

The chain joins TRBV4-3 to TRBJ2-1, with 8 bases that match TRBD2. From germline, CDR1 is LGHNA and CDR2 YSLEER. V was clipped by 4 bases and J by 7 bases; unmatched bases: 6. This CDR3 spans 14 amino acids. This CDR3 is CASSLLRGGNEQFF. The CDR3 DNA sequence: TGCGCCAGCAGCCTCCTACGGGGGGGTAATGAGCAGTTCTTC.

The J gene is TRBJ1-2, the V gene TRBV29-1; possible D gene TRBD1, 6 bases. Trimming left V 6 bases short and J 2 bases short, with 19 bases between. The CDR3 length is 15 residues. CDR1 is SQVTM, CDR2 ANQGSEA, per germline. The CDR3 DNA reads as TGCAGCGTGGCAAAACGGGACATTTGGAACTATGGCTACACCTTC. Protein: CSVAKRDIWNYGYTF.

This chain connects TRBV4-1 to TRBJ1-4; perhaps TRBD1 as D (6 bases). The CDR3 sequence is 22 residues long. V was shortened by 3 bases and J by 3 bases, with 32 bases between the two germline ends. Germline loops: CDR1 MGHRA, CDR2 YSYEKL. CDR3: CASSHPGPSKGEGGAANEKLFF. In nucleotides, the CDR3 is TGCGCCAGCAGCCACCCTGGACCCTCGAAGGGGGAAGGGGGAGCAGCTAATGAAAAACTGTTTTTT.

The chain uses TRBV19 and TRBJ1-1; D is uncertain. This CDR3 has 13 residues. V was trimmed by 8 bases and J by 1 base, leaving 11 bases between them. Germline loops: CDR1 LNHDA, CDR2 SQIVND (reference sequence). CDR3: CASGPIGNTEAFF. The CDR3 DNA follows: TGTGCCAGTGGGCCCATCGGGAACACTGAAGCTTTCTTT.